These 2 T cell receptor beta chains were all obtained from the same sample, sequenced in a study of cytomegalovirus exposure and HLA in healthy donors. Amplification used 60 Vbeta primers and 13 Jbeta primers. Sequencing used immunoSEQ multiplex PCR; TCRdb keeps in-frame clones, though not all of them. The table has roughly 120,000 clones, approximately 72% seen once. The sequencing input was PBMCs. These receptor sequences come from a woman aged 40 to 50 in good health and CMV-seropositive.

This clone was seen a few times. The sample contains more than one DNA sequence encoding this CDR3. This CDR3 reads CASSRGQGGNYGYTF. Written as DNA, the CDR3 is TGTGCCAGCAGTCGAGGACAGGGGGGTAACTATGGCTACACCTTC. V usage is TRBV6-5 and J usage is TRBJ1-2; 10 bases match TRBD1. Germline V CDR1 and CDR2: MNHEY, SVGAGI. This CDR3 comprises 15 residues. With V trimmed by 5 bases and J by 1 base, 4 bases remained unmatched.

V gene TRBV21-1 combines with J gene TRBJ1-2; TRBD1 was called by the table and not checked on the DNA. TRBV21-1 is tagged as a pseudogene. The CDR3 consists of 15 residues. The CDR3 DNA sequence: TGTGCCAGCAGCAAAGGTAACCCCCTGGGCCATGGCTACACCTTC. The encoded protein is CASSKGNPLGHGYTF.